The entry below gives a single T cell receptor (beta chain) sequence along with its context. The target antigen is unknown. The data derive from a study of cytomegalovirus exposure and HLA in healthy donors. General study findings and limits: For TCR beta chains, V- and J-gene trimming was later linked to a missense DCLRE1C variant.

V lost 0 bases, J lost 6 bases, and 10 bases stayed unmatched. The length of the CDR3 is 16 residues. The germline V gene has CDR1 WNHNN and CDR2 SYGVQD (reference sequence). The PCR used 60 Vbeta and 13 Jbeta primers. Using immunoSEQ multiplex PCR, the repertoire was profiled, and TCRdb retains in-frame clones only, with some absent. The profile shows roughly 180,000 clones, roughly 78% of them singletons. This receptor was taken from a woman in her forties or fifties in good health and CMV-seropositive. The specimen was PBMCs. V gene TRBV10-1 combines with J gene TRBJ2-7; 8 bases align to TRBD1. In DNA, the CDR3 is TGCGCCAGCAGTGAGTCGGTCCGGACAGGGTCGGGCGAGCAGTACTTC. It encodes CASSESVRTGSGEQYF.